The source of this TCR beta chain is a study of PD-L1 blockade in urothelial cancer. Study-wide context: Atezolizumab 1,200 mg was given intravenously every 3 weeks, starting 2014. Each participant's history included 0 to 3 prior chemotherapy regimens.

Time point denoted: peripheral blood 6 weeks after treatment start. Sequenced by immunoSEQ multiplex PCR; TCRdb stores in-frame clones only, minus some. Among about 120,000 clones listed, around 88% were seen once. The source is a man in his 60s with urothelial cancer. The material was PBMCs, obtained around atezolizumab (anti-PD-L1) treatment.

In DNA, the CDR3 is TGTGCCAGTAGTATACAGCGGGAGGGCCGAGTCACAGATACGCAGTATTTT. This translates into CASSIQREGRVTDTQYF. The chain couples TRBV19 to TRBJ2-3; 10 bases line up with TRBD2. V trimming: 2 bases; J trimming: 2 bases; junction bases outside the gene matches: 7. The CDR3 contains 17 residues. Germline CDR1 reads LNHDA; CDR2 reads SQIVND (reference sequence).